This T cell receptor (beta chain) emerged from a study of blood T cell repertoires in COVID-19 (dated by TCRdb to about 2020). Study-wide context: Samples from collaborators originated in the United States, Italy and Spain and spanned both the acute and convalescent phases of COVID-19. The material from the prospective study consisted of cDNA or gDNA derived from T cells, B-cell-depleted T cells, or PBMCs. Deeply sampled blood TCRbeta repertoires from subjects exposed to, actively infected with, or recovered from COVID-19 were included in the dataset. The repertoires were released in a freely available public database meant as a resource for research on the immune response to SARS-CoV-2. The samples were drawn from the first 160 participants of the ongoing ImmuneRACE study and from about 1,200 subjects provided by 6 global collaborators. The sample metadata nearly always contained a de-identified subject ID, COVID-19 status, age in years and sex. Where available, HLA class I and class II types were taken from metadata supplied by the sample provider and were not determined by assay-based typing.

Participants in the prospective study were aged roughly 18 to 100 years, lived in 24 United States geographic areas, and enrolled through a virtual design. In the prospective study, participants were assigned to cohorts based on the clinical history participants reported in a screening survey and a study questionnaire. For ImmuneRACE Cohort 3, a participant was defined as recovered based on two consecutive negative NP/OP PCR tests, clearance by a healthcare professional, or resolution of symptoms. In the prospective study, whole blood, serum and a nasopharyngeal or oropharyngeal swab were collected from each participant by mobile phlebotomists. Prospective study participants could optionally give additional blood draws and questionnaires over a roughly 2-month period. Before DNA extraction, prospective study blood samples were shipped either frozen or at room temperature. The immunoSEQ Assay, a bias-controlled multiplex PCR, was used to amplify TCRbeta CDR3 regions from genomic DNA. Turning to the authors' computational methods: The number of nucleated cells in each sample was estimated by amplification of reference gene primers within the assay. To quantify the absolute abundance of each unique TCRbeta CDR3 rearrangement, sequence reads were collapsed and filtered. For each sample, productive Simpson clonality was calculated by taking the square root of Simpson's diversity index across productive rearrangements. The table comes from immuneACCESS by way of TCRdb, which keeps in-frame sequences with V and J called. Part of the clones is missing from these tables; in studies checked, under half for an unresolved V gene and the rest for unknown reasons. That table furnishes V, J and clone size, whereas the DNA furnished D and trimming. Recorded for this sample are about 480,000 clones; roughly 90% of them occurred a single time. Of the sample, 1.8% is held by the ten largest clones.

As regards this clone: The clone's antigen remains unknown. The sample holds no much larger clone one base away, and base qualities are not on file.

The paper's findings and limits, for the study overall: The amount of clinical and demographic metadata varied by source and participant and was provided uncurated.

This sequence originates from a woman aged 40 to 50 who had recovered from COVID-19. The sequencing sample was made of PBMCs or T cells enriched from blood (not recorded which).

The nucleotides are TGTGCCAGCAGCTCTGGACAGATTAGCACAGATACGCAGTATTTT. Translation gives CASSSGQISTDTQYF. The chain is encoded by TRBV11-2 joined to TRBJ2-3, and perhaps TRBD1 as D gene, on 6 matching bases. CDR1 and CDR2 (SGHAT, FQNNGV) derive from the germline V gene. There are 15 amino acids in the CDR3, from cysteine to phenylalanine inclusive. Kept here is only the CDR3 DNA, which spans 45 bases and is read in frame from base 1. V is clipped by 4 bases and J by 0 bases, and the sequence between their germline boundaries is 11 bases long. Supplemented by the reference TRBV11-2 and TRBJ2-3 proteins around the CDR3, the complete variable domain is EAGVAQSPRYKIIEKRQSVAFWCNPISGHATLYWYQQILGQGPKLLIQFQNNGVVDDSQLPKDRFSAERLKGVDSTLKIQPAKLEDSAVYLCASSSGQISTDTQYFGPGTRLTVL.